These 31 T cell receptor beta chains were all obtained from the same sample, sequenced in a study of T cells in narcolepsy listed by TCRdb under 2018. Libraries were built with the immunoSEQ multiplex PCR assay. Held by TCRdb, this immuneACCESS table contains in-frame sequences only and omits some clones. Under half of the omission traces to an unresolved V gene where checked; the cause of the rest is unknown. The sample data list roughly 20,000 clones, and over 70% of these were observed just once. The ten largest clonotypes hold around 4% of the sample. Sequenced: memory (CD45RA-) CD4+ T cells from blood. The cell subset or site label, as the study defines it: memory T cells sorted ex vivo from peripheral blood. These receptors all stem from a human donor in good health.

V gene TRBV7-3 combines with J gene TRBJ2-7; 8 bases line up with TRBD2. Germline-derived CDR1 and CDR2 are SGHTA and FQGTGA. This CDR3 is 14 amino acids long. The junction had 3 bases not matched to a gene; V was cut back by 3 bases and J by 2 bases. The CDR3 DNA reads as TGTGCCAGCAGCTTGAGCGGGAGTGCCTACGAGCAGTACTTC. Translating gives CASSLSGSAYEQYF. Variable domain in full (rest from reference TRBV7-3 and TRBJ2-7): GAGVSQTPSNKVTEKGKYVELRCDPISGHTALYWYRQSLGQGPEFLIYFQGTGAADDSGLPNDRFFAVRPEGSVSTLKIQRTERGDSAVYLCASSLSGSAYEQYFGPGTRLTVT.

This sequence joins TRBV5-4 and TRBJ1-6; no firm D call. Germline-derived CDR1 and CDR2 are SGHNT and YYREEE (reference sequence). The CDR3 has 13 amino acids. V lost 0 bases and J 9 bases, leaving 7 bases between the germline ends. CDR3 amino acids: CASSLDTFSPLHF. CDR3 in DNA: TGTGCCAGCAGCTTGGACACCTTTTCACCCCTCCACTTT.

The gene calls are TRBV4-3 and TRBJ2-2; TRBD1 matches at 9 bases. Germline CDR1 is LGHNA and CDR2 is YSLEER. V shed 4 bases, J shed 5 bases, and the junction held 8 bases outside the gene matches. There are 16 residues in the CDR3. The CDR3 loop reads CASSPQTGGETGELFF. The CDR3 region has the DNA TGCGCCAGCAGCCCCCAAACAGGGGGCGAAACCGGGGAGCTGTTTTTT.

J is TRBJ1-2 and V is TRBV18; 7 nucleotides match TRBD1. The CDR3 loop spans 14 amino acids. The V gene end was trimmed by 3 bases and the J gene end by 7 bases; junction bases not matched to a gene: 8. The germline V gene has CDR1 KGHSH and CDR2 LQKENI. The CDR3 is CASSPREGAGGYTF. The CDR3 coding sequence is TGTGCCAGCTCACCCCGCGAGGGGGCCGGTGGCTACACCTTC.

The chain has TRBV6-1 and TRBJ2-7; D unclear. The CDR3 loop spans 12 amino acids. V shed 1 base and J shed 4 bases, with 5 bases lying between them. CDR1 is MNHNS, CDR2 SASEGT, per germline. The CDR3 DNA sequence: TGTGCCAGCAGTGAAGTGGGTTACGAGCAGTACTTC. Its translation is CASSEVGYEQYF.

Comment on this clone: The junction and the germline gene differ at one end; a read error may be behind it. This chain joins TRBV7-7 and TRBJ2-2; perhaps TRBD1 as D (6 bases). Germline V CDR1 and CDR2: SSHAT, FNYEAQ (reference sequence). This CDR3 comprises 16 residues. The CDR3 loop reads CASSDPLQGNTGELFF. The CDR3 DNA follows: TGTGCTAGCAGCGACCCCTTACAGGGAAACACCGGGGAGCTGTTTTTT.

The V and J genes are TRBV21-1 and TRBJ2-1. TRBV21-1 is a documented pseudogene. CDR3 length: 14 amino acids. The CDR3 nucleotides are TGTGCCAGCAGCACCGTCTTACCGTGCCATGAGCAGTTCTTC. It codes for CASSTVLPCHEQFF.

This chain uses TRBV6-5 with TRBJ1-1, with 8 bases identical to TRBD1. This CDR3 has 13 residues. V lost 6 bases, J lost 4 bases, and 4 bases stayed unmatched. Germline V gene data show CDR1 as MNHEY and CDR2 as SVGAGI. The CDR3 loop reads CASRDRAPTEAFF. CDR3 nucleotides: TGTGCCAGCAGGGACAGGGCGCCCACTGAAGCTTTCTTT.

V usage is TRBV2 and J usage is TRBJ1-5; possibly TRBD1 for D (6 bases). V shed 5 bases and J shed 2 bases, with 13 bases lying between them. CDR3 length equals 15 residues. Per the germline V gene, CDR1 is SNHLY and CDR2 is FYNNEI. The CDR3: CASSPGASGNQPQHF. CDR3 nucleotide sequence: TGTGCCAGCAGTCCAGGGGCGTCGGGCAATCAGCCCCAGCATTTT.

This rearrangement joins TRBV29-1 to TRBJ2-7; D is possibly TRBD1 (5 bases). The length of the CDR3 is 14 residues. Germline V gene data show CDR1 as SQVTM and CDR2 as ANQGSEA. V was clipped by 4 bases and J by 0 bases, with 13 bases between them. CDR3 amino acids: CSVAPTASSYEQYF. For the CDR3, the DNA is TGCAGCGTTGCCCCGACAGCGAGCTCCTACGAGCAGTACTTC.

CDR3 sequence reads: CASSWQGPYGYTF. DNA for the CDR3: TGTGCCAGCAGTTGGCAGGGACCCTATGGCTACACCTTC. The V call is TRBV6-5, the J call TRBJ1-2; D may be TRBD1 (5 bases). The germline V and J ends were trimmed by 4 bases and 4 bases, with 10 bases remaining between them. The CDR3 spans 13 residues. CDR1 is MNHEY and CDR2 is SVGAGI in the germline V gene.

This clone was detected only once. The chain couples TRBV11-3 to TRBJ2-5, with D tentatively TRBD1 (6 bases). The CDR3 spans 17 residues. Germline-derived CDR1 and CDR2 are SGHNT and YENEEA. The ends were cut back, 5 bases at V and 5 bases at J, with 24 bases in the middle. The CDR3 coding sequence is TGTGCCAGCAGCCCCAAGATCGGACAGCCAGGACGGGAGACCCAGTACTTC. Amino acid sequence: CASSPKIGQPGRETQYF.

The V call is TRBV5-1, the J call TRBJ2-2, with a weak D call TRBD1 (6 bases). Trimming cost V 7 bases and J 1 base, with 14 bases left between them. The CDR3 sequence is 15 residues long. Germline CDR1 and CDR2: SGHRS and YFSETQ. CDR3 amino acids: CASGAQTGNTGELFF. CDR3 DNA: TGCGCCAGCGGGGCCCAGACAGGGAACACCGGGGAGCTGTTTTTT.

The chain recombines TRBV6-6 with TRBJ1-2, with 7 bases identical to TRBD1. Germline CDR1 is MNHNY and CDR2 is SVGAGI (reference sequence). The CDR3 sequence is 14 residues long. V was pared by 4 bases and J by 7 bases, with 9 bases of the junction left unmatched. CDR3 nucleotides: TGTGCCAGCAGTTTCCCTCAGGGGGGAGGTGGCTACACCTTC. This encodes CASSFPQGGGGYTF.

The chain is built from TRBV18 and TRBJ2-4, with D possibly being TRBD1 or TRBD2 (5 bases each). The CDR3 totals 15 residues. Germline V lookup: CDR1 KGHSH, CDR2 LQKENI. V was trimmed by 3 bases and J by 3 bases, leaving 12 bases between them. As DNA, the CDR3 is TGTGCCAGCTCACCGGGGCGGGCCCACAAAAACATTCAGTACTTC. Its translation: CASSPGRAHKNIQYF.

The CDR3 coding sequence is TGTGCCAGCAGCTTACCAGTGGGACAAGGCTACGAGCAGTACTTC. Its protein product is CASSLPVGQGYEQYF. V gene TRBV7-9 combines with J gene TRBJ2-7, with D maybe TRBD1 (6 bases). There are 15 residues in the CDR3. V was trimmed by 2 bases and J by 3 bases, leaving 14 bases between them. The germline V gene has CDR1 SEHNR and CDR2 FQNEAQ (reference sequence).

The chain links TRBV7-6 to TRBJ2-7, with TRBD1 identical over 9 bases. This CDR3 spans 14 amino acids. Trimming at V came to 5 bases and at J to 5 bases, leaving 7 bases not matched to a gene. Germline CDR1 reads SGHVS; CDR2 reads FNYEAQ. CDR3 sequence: CASSPGTGIDEQYF. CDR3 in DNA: TGTGCCAGCAGCCCCGGGACAGGGATCGACGAGCAGTACTTC.

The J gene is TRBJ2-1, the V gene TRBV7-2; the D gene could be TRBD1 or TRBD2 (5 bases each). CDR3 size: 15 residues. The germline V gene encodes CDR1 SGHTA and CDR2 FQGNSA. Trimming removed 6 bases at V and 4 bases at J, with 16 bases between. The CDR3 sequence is CASRLPGPLYNEQFF. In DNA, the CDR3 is TGTGCCAGCAGACTACCGGGACCCTTATACAATGAGCAGTTCTTC.

CDR3 in DNA: TGTGCCAGTAGTATAGGACAGGGGAGATATGAAAAACTGTTTTTT. This gives the protein CASSIGQGRYEKLFF. V is TRBV19 and J is TRBJ1-4, with TRBD1 matching over 8 bases. The ends lost 1 base at V and 6 bases at J; junction bases unmatched: 4. The CDR3 totals 15 residues. Looked up from germline, CDR1 is LNHDA and CDR2 is SQIVND (reference sequence).

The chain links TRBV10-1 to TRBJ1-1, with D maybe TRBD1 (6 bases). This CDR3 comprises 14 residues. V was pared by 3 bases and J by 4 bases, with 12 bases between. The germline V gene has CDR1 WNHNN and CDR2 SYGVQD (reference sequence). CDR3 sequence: CASSDSGGPTEAFF. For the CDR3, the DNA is TGCGCCAGCAGTGACTCCGGGGGGCCCACTGAAGCTTTCTTT.

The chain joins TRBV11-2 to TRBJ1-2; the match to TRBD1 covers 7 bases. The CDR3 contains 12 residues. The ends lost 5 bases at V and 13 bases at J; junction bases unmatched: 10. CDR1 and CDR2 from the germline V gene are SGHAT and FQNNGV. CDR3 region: CASSPDRFESTF. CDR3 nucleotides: TGTGCCAGCAGCCCGGACAGGTTCGAGTCCACCTTC.

DNA for the CDR3: TGTGCCAGCAGCAAACCCCGGGATGCTTATAAACCAATAGAGCAAGAGACCCAGTACTTC. Translating gives CASSKPRDAYKPIEQETQYF. This chain connects TRBV12-1 to TRBJ2-5; TRBD2, the D gene given by the table, was not confirmed from the DNA. TRBV12-1 is listed as a pseudogene. The CDR3 loop spans 20 amino acids.

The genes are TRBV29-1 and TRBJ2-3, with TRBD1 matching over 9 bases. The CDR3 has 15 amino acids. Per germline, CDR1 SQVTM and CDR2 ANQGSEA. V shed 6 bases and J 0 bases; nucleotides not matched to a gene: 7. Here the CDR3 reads CSVGTGGYSTDTQYF. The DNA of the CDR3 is TGCAGCGTGGGTACAGGGGGCTATAGCACAGATACGCAGTATTTT.

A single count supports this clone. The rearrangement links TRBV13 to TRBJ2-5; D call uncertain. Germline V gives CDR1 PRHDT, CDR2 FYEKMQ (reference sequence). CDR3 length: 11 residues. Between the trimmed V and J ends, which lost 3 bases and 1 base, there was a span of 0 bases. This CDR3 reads CASSFQETQYF. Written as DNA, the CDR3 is TGTGCCAGCAGCTTCCAAGAGACCCAGTACTTC.

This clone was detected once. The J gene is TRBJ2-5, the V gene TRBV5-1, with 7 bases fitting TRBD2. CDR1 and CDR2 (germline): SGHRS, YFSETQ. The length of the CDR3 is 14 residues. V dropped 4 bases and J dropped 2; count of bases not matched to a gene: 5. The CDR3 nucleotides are TGCGCCAGCAGCAACGGGACTACGCAAGAGACCCAGTACTTC. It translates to CASSNGTTQETQYF.

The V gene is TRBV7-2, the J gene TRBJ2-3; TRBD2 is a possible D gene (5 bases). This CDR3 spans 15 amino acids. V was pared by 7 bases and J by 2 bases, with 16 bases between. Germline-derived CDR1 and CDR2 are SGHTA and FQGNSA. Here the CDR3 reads CASKTGSGLTDTQYF. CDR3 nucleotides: TGTGCCAGCAAGACCGGAAGCGGACTCACAGATACGCAGTATTTT.

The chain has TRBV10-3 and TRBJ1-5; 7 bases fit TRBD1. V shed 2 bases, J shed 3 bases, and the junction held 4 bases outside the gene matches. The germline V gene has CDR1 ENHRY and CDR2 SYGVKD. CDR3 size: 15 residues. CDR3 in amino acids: CAISEPGTDNQPQHF. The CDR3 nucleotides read TGTGCCATCAGTGAGCCGGGGACAGACAATCAGCCCCAGCATTTT.

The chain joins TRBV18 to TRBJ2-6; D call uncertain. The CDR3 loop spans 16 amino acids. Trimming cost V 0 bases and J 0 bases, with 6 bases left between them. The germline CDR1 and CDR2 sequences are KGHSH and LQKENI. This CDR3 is CASSPPVGSGANVLTF. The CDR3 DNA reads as TGTGCCAGCTCACCACCGGTGGGCTCTGGGGCCAACGTCCTGACTTTC.

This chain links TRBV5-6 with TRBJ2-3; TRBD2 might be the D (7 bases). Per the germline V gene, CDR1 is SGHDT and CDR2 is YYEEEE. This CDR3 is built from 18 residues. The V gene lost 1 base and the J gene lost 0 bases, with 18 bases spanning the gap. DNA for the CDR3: TGTGCCAGCAGCTTGCAGCCGGGGGGCAGGACTAGCACAGATACGCAGTATTTT. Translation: CASSLQPGGRTSTDTQYF.

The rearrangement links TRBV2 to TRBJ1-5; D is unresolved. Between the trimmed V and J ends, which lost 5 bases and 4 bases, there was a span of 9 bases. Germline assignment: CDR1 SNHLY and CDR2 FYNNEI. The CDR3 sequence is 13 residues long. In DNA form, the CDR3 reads TGTGCCAGCAGTCCTAGACAAAATCAGCCCCAGCATTTT. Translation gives CASSPRQNQPQHF.

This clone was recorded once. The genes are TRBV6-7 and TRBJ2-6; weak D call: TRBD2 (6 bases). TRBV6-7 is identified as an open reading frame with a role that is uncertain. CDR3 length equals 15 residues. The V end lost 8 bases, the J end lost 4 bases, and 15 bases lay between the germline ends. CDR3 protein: CASDSAGPGANVLTF. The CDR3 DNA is TGTGCCAGCGACTCGGCGGGGCCCGGGGCCAACGTCCTGACTTTC.